Below, 8 T cell receptor beta chains from the same sample are listed, as sequenced in a study of beta chain features in type 1 diabetes. Study outcomes and limitations: All four CD4+ subsets of Type 1 diabetes patients contained TCRB CDR3s that were moderately but significantly shorter.

Reverse transcription of all isolated RNA meant that expressed TCRB transcripts were sequenced. Profiled with immunoSEQ multiplex PCR; TCRdb holds only in-frame clones, not every one. The sample includes some 660,000 clones, around an eighth of them seen just once. No antigen has been assigned to these receptors. Sequencing was carried out using naive CD4+ T cells from blood. Every receptor here comes from a man aged 18 to 29 with type 1 diabetes.

Comment on this clone: Different DNA sequences within this sample yield the same CDR3. V gene TRBV7-9 combines with J gene TRBJ2-7; D gene unclear. CDR3 length: 11 amino acids. Germline CDR1 reads SEHNR; CDR2 reads FQNEAQ (reference sequence). Deletions cut 6 bases from V and 0 bases from J, with 3 bases between. CDR3 region: CASSLSYEQYF. Here the CDR3 DNA reads TGTGCCAGCAGTCTCTCCTACGAGCAGTACTTC. Combining the CDR3 with reference TRBV7-9 and TRBJ2-7 gives the whole variable domain DTGVSQNPRHKITKRGQNVTFRCDPISEHNRLYWYRQTLGQGPEFLTYFQNEAQLEKSRLLSDRFSAERPKGSFSTLEIQRTEQGDSAMYLCASSLSYEQYFGPGTRLTVT.

Only a few counts were recorded for this clone. The chain has TRBV11-2 and TRBJ1-2; D remains ambiguous. CDR3 length: 15 residues. Germline CDR1 reads SGHAT; CDR2 reads FQNNGV. With 5 bases removed from V and 6 bases from J, the gap between germline ends came to 19 bases. The CDR3 bases are TGTGCCAGCAGCCATCCCGGGATGGATGACGATGGCTACACCTTC. It yields the protein CASSHPGMDDDGYTF.

This clone was seen more than once but under ten times. The chain couples TRBV10-3 to TRBJ2-2; TRBD2 is a possible D gene (6 bases). The CDR3 is 14 residues long. Germline V gene data show CDR1 as ENHRY and CDR2 as SYGVKD. Trimming took off 8 bases at V and 1 base at J, with 11 bases between the two ends. DNA of the CDR3: TGTGCCATCCGGGCTAGCGAGAACACCGGGGAGCTGTTTTTT. It encodes CAIRASENTGELFF.

This clone has a handful of counts. At the DNA level, this CDR3 is encoded by other sequences in the same sample as well. The rearrangement links TRBV13 to TRBJ2-3; D remains ambiguous. Trimming stripped 4 bases from V and 0 bases from J, with 5 bases between. Germline lookup yields CDR1 PRHDT and CDR2 FYEKMQ (reference sequence). The CDR3 is 13 amino acids. The CDR3 coding sequence is TGTGCCAGCAGCTCTACTAGCACAGATACGCAGTATTTT. Translation gives CASSSTSTDTQYF.

CDR3 bases: TGTGCCAGCAGTGCCCCCAGGGATAATCAGCCCCAGCATTTT. It encodes CASSAPRDNQPQHF. The chain recombines TRBV27 with TRBJ1-5; D might be TRBD1 (5 bases). Germline-derived CDR1 and CDR2 are MNHEY and SMNVEV (reference sequence). The CDR3 sequence is 14 residues long. V was shortened by 5 bases and J by 4 bases, with 12 bases between the two germline ends.

This clone appeared a few times. The CDR3 spells CASSLVPAGTGELFF. CDR3 nucleotides: TGTGCCAGCAGCTTAGTCCCGGCGGGAACCGGGGAGCTGTTTTTT. This sequence joins TRBV7-6 and TRBJ2-2, with a weak D call TRBD2 (6 bases). Germline V gives CDR1 SGHVS, CDR2 FNYEAQ. The V end was cut by 1 base, the J end by 5 bases, with 11 bases between. This CDR3 comprises 15 residues. The whole variable domain, filled in from reference TRBV7-6 and TRBJ2-2, reads GAGVSQSPRYKVTKRGQDVALRCDPISGHVSLYWYRQALGQGPEFLTYFNYEAQQDKSGLPNDRFSAERPEGSISTLTIQRTEQRDSAMYRCASSLVPAGTGELFFGEGSRLTVL.

This clone was seen only a few times. The chain employs TRBV13 and TRBJ2-7; D not certain. V was clipped by 0 bases and J by 6 bases, with 12 bases between them. The CDR3 spans 14 residues. Germline CDR1 PRHDT, CDR2 FYEKMQ (reference sequence). DNA of the CDR3: TGTGCCAGCAGCTTAGGCAGGCCTTCGGTCGAGCAGTACTTC. Translated: CASSLGRPSVEQYF.

This clone occurred a few times. The rearrangement uses TRBV2 and TRBJ1-5; tentative D call: TRBD1 (6 bases). This CDR3 spans 13 amino acids. The germline V gene encodes CDR1 SNHLY and CDR2 FYNNEI. Trimming took off 7 bases at V and 5 bases at J, with 12 bases between the two ends. The CDR3, as DNA: TGTGCCAGCACCCCAGGGGAGGATCAGCCCCAGCATTTT. The encoded protein is CASTPGEDQPQHF.